These 7 T cell receptor beta chains came from one sample sequenced in a study of T cells and Merkel cell carcinoma outcomes. TCRdb's table, derived via immunoSEQ multiplex PCR, lists solely in-frame clones and lacks some. The table lists over 15,000 clones, 87% of them singletons. The material sequenced was tumor tissue from Merkel cell carcinoma. The receptor source for this set is a human donor with Merkel cell carcinoma.

The chain employs TRBV21-1 and TRBJ1-1. TRBV21-1 corresponds to a pseudogene. The CDR3 contains 14 residues. The CDR3 DNA sequence: TGTGCCAGCAGTGGCTACACAATTCGCACTGAAGCTTTCTTT. It codes for CASSGYTIRTEAFF.

V usage is TRBV20-1 and J usage is TRBJ2-3, with TRBD2 as a possible D gene (6 bases). Germline-derived CDR1 and CDR2 are DFQATT and SNEGSKA (reference sequence). The CDR3 extends over 11 amino acids. For the CDR3, the DNA is TGCAGCCGGGAGAGGGTAGATACGCAGTATTTT. The encoded protein is CSRERVDTQYF.

The chain links TRBV9 to TRBJ2-2; possibly TRBD1 or TRBD2 for D (6 bases each). The V end was cut by 1 base, the J end by 0 bases, with 10 bases between. CDR3 length: 16 residues. Germline loops: CDR1 SGDLS, CDR2 YYNGEE. The CDR3 nucleotides are TGTGCCAGCAGCGTACTCGGGGGCGCGAACACCGGGGAGCTGTTTTTT. This translates into CASSVLGGANTGELFF.

The gene calls are TRBV5-1 and TRBJ1-4, with D unclear. The CDR3 extends over 15 amino acids. Germline CDR1 and CDR2: SGHRS and YFSETQ. Trimming shortened V by 2 bases and J by 0 bases, and 8 bases separated the two germline ends. The CDR3 nucleotides read TGCGCCAGCAGCTTCACAGATGCAACTAATGAAAAACTGTTTTTT. Encoded protein: CASSFTDATNEKLFF.

The V gene is TRBV5-1, the J gene TRBJ2-5; 9 bases line up with TRBD2. The CDR3 runs 16 residues. V was clipped by 1 base and J by 7 bases; unmatched bases: 11. Germline CDR1 is SGHRS and CDR2 is YFSETQ. CDR3 DNA sequence: TGCGCCAGCAGCTTGTGGGGGACTAGCAAGGAGGGGACCCAGTACTTC. Its translation is CASSLWGTSKEGTQYF.

The rearrangement joins TRBV7-9 to TRBJ2-7; 8 nucleotides line up with TRBD2. V lost 4 bases and J lost 2; bases outside the gene matches: 4. Looked up from germline, CDR1 is SEHNR and CDR2 is FQNEAQ (reference sequence). This CDR3 region has 14 residues. The CDR3 coding sequence is TGTGCCAGCAGCTGGCCGGGACTAGCCTACGAGCAGTACTTC. It is translated as CASSWPGLAYEQYF. Drawing the rest from reference TRBV7-9 and TRBJ2-7, the complete variable domain is DTGVSQNPRHKITKRGQNVTFRCDPISEHNRLYWYRQTLGQGPEFLTYFQNEAQLEKSRLLSDRFSAERPKGSFSTLEIQRTEQGDSAMYLCASSWPGLAYEQYFGPGTRLTVT.

This clone is a singleton in its sample. The chain has TRBV7-9 and TRBJ2-1; D is undetermined. Between the trimmed V and J ends, which lost 6 bases and 2 bases, there was a span of 17 bases. Germline CDR1 reads SEHNR; CDR2 reads FQNEAQ (reference sequence). The CDR3 has 16 residues. The CDR3 bases are TGTGCCAGCAGGGGCAGTCCTAGAGGAGCCTACAATGAGCAGTTCTTC. Translated, it gives CASRGSPRGAYNEQFF.